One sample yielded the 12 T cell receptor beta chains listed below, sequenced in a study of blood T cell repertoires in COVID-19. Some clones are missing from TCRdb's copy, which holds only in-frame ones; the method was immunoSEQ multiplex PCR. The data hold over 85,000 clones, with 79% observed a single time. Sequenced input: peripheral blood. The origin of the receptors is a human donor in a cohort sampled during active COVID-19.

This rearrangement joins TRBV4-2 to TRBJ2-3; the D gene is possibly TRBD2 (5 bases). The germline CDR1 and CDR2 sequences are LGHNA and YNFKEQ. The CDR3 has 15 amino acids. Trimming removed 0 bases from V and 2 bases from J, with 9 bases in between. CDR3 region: CASSQELAATDTQYF. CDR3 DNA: TGTGCCAGCAGCCAAGAGCTAGCCGCCACAGATACGCAGTATTTT.

CDR3: CASSFTSGGSYEQYF. CDR3 DNA sequence: TGTGCCAGCAGTTTTACTAGCGGAGGTTCCTACGAGCAGTACTTC. The V call is TRBV28, the J call TRBJ2-7; 8 nucleotides match TRBD2. Germline V gives CDR1 MDHEN, CDR2 SYDVKM. Germline trimming cut 3 bases from V and 1 base from J; bases unmatched to any gene: 5. The CDR3 length is 15 residues.

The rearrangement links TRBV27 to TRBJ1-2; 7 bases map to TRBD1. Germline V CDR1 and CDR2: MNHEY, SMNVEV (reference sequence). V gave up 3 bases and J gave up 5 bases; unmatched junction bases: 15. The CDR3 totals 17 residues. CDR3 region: CASSFGGDRIGSYGYTF. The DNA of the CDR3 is TGTGCCAGCAGTTTCGGAGGGGACAGAATTGGATCTTATGGCTACACCTTC.

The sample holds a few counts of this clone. CDR3 coding DNA: TGCGCCAGCAGCCAAGATGACAGGGGAGAGACTGAAGCTTTCTTT. Protein sequence: CASSQDDRGETEAFF. The V call is TRBV4-1, the J call TRBJ1-1; 8 bases map to TRBD1. The trim removed 0 bases at V and 5 bases at J, leaving 5 bases unmatched. This CDR3 comprises 15 residues. CDR1 is MGHRA, CDR2 YSYEKL, per germline.

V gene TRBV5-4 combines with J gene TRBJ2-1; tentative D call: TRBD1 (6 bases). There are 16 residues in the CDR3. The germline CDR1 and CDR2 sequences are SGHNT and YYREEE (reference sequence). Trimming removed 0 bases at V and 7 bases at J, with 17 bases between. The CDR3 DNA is TGTGCCAGCAGCTTGGATGGTACACTAGGGGGTAATGAGCAGTTCTTC. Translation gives CASSLDGTLGGNEQFF.

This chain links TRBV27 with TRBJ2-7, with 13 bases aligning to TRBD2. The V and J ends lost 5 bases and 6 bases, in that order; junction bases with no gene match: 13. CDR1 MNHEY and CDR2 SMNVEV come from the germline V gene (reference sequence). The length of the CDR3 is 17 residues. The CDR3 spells CASSPLGKLAGGGEQYF. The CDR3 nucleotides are TGTGCCAGCAGTCCCCTAGGGAAACTAGCGGGAGGGGGCGAGCAGTACTTC.

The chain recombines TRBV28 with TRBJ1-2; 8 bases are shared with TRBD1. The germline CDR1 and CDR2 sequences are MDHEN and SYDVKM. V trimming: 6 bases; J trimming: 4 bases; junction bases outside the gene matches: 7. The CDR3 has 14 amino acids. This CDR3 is CASRAGGAFYGYTF. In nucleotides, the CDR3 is TGTGCCAGCAGAGCAGGGGGCGCTTTCTATGGCTACACCTTC.

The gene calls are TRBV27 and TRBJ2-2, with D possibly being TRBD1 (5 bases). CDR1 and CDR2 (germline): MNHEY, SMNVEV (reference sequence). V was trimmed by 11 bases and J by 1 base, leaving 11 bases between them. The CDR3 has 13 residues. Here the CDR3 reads CASQEGNTGELFF. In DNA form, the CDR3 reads TGTGCCTCACAGGAAGGGAACACCGGGGAGCTGTTTTTT.

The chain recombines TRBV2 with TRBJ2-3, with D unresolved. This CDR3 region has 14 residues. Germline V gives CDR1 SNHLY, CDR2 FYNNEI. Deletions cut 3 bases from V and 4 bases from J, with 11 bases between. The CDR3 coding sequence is TGTGCCAGCAGTGAGCTTCACAGTTCAGATACGCAGTATTTT. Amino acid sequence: CASSELHSSDTQYF.

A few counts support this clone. The CDR3 DNA sequence: TGCGCCAGCAGCCACAGAACAGGGGCCCTAACTAATGAAAAACTGTTTTTT. Encoded protein: CASSHRTGALTNEKLFF. The gene calls are TRBV4-3 and TRBJ1-4; 7 bases are shared with TRBD1. The trim removed 3 bases at V and 1 base at J, leaving 8 bases unmatched. There are 17 residues in the CDR3. Germline loops: CDR1 LGHNA, CDR2 YSLEER.

The chain's CDR3 is CASSLGPQGGDEKLFF. CDR3 nucleotides: TGCGCCAGCAGCTTGGGCCCACAGGGGGGAGATGAAAAACTGTTTTTT. The V call is TRBV5-1, the J call TRBJ1-4; TRBD1 matches 8 bases. The CDR3 sequence is 16 residues long. With V trimmed by 0 bases and J by 6 bases, 7 bases remained unmatched. Germline CDR1 and CDR2: SGHRS and YFSETQ. The full variable domain, in which reference TRBV5-1 and TRBJ1-4 provide the parts outside the CDR3, is KAGVTQTPRYLIKTRGQQVTLSCSPISGHRSVSWYQQTPGQGLQFLFEYFSETQRNKGNFPGRFSGRQFSNSRSEMNVSTLELGDSALYLCASSLGPQGGDEKLFFGSGTQLSVL.

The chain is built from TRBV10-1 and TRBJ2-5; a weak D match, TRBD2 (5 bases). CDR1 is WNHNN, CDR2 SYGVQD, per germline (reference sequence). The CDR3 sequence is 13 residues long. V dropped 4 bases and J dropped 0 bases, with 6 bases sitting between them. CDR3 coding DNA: TGCGCCAGCAGTGCGGGGAACCAAGAGACCCAGTACTTC. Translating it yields CASSAGNQETQYF.